This T cell receptor beta chain was obtained from a study of blood T cell repertoires in COVID-19 (dated by TCRdb to the early 2020s). Regarding the research as a whole: Samples covering the acute and convalescent phases of COVID-19 were provided by collaborators in the United States, Italy and Spain. A freely available public database, intended as a resource for researchers studying the immune response to SARS-CoV-2, is where the repertoires were released. The material from the prospective study consisted of cDNA or gDNA derived from T cells, B-cell-depleted T cells, or PBMCs. The dataset comprised deeply sampled blood TCRbeta repertoires from subjects exposed to, actively infected with, or recovered from COVID-19. Where available, HLA class I and class II types were taken from metadata supplied by the sample provider and were not determined by assay-based typing. The samples were drawn from the first 160 participants of the ongoing ImmuneRACE study and from over a thousand subjects provided by 6 global collaborators. A de-identified subject ID, COVID-19 status, age in years and sex were almost always included in the sample metadata. Overall results and qualifications from the work: How much clinical and demographic metadata was included differed by source and by participant, and the metadata was provided uncurated.

With regard to this clone: Its antigen has not been determined. No base quality values were provided; no much bigger clone lies one nucleotide off.

The collaborating institutions used their own protocols to collect whole blood in K2EDTA tubes. For TCRbeta analysis, collaborators shipped samples as frozen whole blood, isolated PBMCs, or DNA extracted from either of those sample types. TCRbeta CDR3 regions were amplified from genomic DNA using the immunoSEQ Assay, a bias-controlled multiplex PCR. For the original study's pipeline: Nucleated cell counts per sample were estimated from amplification of reference gene primers within the assay. Sequence reads were collapsed and filtered to measure the absolute abundance of every unique TCRbeta CDR3 rearrangement. For each sample, productive Simpson clonality was calculated as the square root of Simpson's diversity index over productive rearrangements. TCRdb took over this immuneACCESS table, retaining in-frame rearrangements with V and J assigned. Such tables are incomplete; in checked studies, under half of the missing clones stem from an unresolved V gene, and the remainder is unexplained. The V and J calls and clone size were taken over from that table, and D and trimming were inferred from the DNA. The sample includes around 150,000 clones, with roughly 93% observed a single time. Jointly, the top ten make up 4.5% to 5.5% of the sample.

The germline V gene specifies MGHDK as CDR1 and SYGVNS as CDR2. CDR3 length: 14 amino acids, cysteine to phenylalanine. The DNA shown is the 42-base CDR3, in frame from base 1. The V and J ends are trimmed by 3 bases and 5 bases, leaving 13 bases between them. Source material: peripheral blood. The chain couples TRBV25-1 to TRBJ2-5, and TRBD1 may be the D gene, going by 6 matching bases. This receptor was taken from a woman aged 45 to 65 with acute or convalescent COVID-19. Here the CDR3 is given as CASSEGARLETQYF. The nucleotide sequence is given as TGTGCCAGCAGTGAGGGGGCTCGCCTGGAGACCCAGTACTTC.